This T cell receptor (beta chain) originates from a study of blood T cell repertoires in COVID-19. At the level of the study: The United States, Italy and Spain supplied acute and convalescent COVID-19 samples. Sources were T cells, B-cell-depleted T cells, or PBMCs; the material itself was cDNA or gDNA.

Original handling: Reference gene primers were amplified, and this amplification served to estimate nucleated cell counts. Generated by immunoSEQ multiplex PCR, the TCRdb table keeps only in-frame clones and is missing some. V, J and clone size were drawn from that table, and D and trimming were deduced from the DNA. Of more than 120,000 clones listed, about 88% are singletons. The V gene's germline CDR1 is KGHSH and CDR2 LQKENI. CDR3 size: 16 residues. V lost 6 bases to trimming and J lost 2 bases; unmatched junction nucleotides: 10. A note on this clone: The same CDR3 can be traced to other DNA sequences in this sample.

The sequencing sample was made of peripheral blood. The TCR originated in a human donor with acute or convalescent COVID-19. The donor label of this sample is uncertain. The V call is TRBV18, the J call TRBJ2-3; 8 bases line up with TRBD2. CDR3: CASSPFGGGNTDTQYF. CDR3 in DNA: TGTGCCAGCTCGCCATTCGGCGGGGGGAACACAGATACGCAGTATTTT.